Below are 11 T cell receptor beta chains sequenced from a single sample in a study of cytomegalovirus exposure and HLA in healthy donors. PCR amplification relied on 60 Vbeta primers (plus 13 Jbeta primers). Produced via immunoSEQ multiplex PCR; TCRdb's table is partial and in-frame only. The sample comprises more than 85,000 clones, approximately 70% of which are singletons, and under 5.5% rests with the top ten. The specimen sequenced was PBMCs. These receptors were obtained from a woman between 18 and 30 years old in good health and CMV-seropositive.

This chain links TRBV7-9 with TRBJ2-7; tentatively, D is TRBD2 (8 bases). The CDR3 is 15 residues long. V lost 5 bases and J 7 bases, leaving 21 bases between the germline ends. CDR1 and CDR2 (germline): SEHNR, FQNEAQ (reference sequence). CDR3 protein: CASSPRGAGGGEQYF. The CDR3 region has the DNA TGTGCCAGCAGCCCCAGGGGGGCGGGAGGCGGGGAGCAGTACTTC. Together with reference TRBV7-9 and TRBJ2-7, the CDR3 gives the full variable domain: DTGVSQNPRHKITKRGQNVTFRCDPISEHNRLYWYRQTLGQGPEFLTYFQNEAQLEKSRLLSDRFSAERPKGSFSTLEIQRTEQGDSAMYLCASSPRGAGGGEQYFGPGTRLTVT.

This chain links TRBV4-1 with TRBJ2-7; 7 bases map to TRBD1. Unmatched junction bases numbered 6, after V lost 2 bases and J lost 5 bases. Germline V lookup: CDR1 MGHRA, CDR2 YSYEKL. The CDR3 contains 14 residues. In nucleotides, the CDR3 is TGCGCCAGCAGCCAATCCCCAGGGGGTCACGAGCAGTACTTC. This codes for CASSQSPGGHEQYF.

The V and J genes are TRBV5-4 and TRBJ2-5; TRBD1 agrees at 10 bases. Trimming at V came to 3 bases and at J to 4 bases, leaving 6 bases not matched to a gene. CDR3 size: 15 residues. Germline lookup yields CDR1 SGHNT and CDR2 YYREEE (reference sequence). The CDR3 DNA sequence: TGTGCCAGCAGCTCTAGCCGGGACAGGGGAGAGACCCAGTACTTC. Its translation: CASSSSRDRGETQYF.

V and J are TRBV4-1 and TRBJ2-7, with TRBD2 matching 11 bases. V was clipped by 0 bases and J by 7 bases; unmatched bases: 11. The CDR3 is made up of 17 amino acids. The germline V gene encodes CDR1 MGHRA and CDR2 YSYEKL. The CDR3 coding sequence is TGCGCCAGCAGCCAAGATACCGGGACTAGCGGCTCAGGAGAGCAGTACTTC. It specifies CASSQDTGTSGSGEQYF.

This clone was seen more than once but under ten times. CDR3 DNA sequence: TGTGCCAGCAAAGAGAATCAAGAGACCCAGTACTTC. It specifies CASKENQETQYF. V usage is TRBV6-6 and J usage is TRBJ2-5; D not resolved. Trimming stripped 7 bases from V and 2 bases from J, with 8 bases between. This CDR3 spans 12 amino acids. In germline, CDR1 is MNHNY, CDR2 SVGAGI (reference sequence).

This clone was counted a few times. V is TRBV27 and J is TRBJ2-3; D may be TRBD1 (5 bases). Trimming took off 2 bases at V and 1 base at J, with 19 bases between the two ends. Germline CDR1 reads MNHEY; CDR2 reads SMNVEV (reference sequence). The CDR3 is 18 amino acids. The CDR3 is CASSLALQGGPRTDTQYF. The CDR3 DNA reads TGTGCCAGCAGTTTAGCCCTCCAGGGCGGACCTCGCACAGATACGCAGTATTTT.

The V call is TRBV7-9, the J call TRBJ1-5; D uncertain. The germline V gene has CDR1 SEHNR and CDR2 FQNEAQ (reference sequence). Trimming stripped 4 bases from V and 2 bases from J, with 9 bases between. The CDR3 extends over 14 amino acids. CDR3 amino acids: CASSSGIGNQPQHF. The CDR3 DNA reads TGTGCCAGCAGCTCGGGGATCGGCAATCAGCCCCAGCATTTT.

V is TRBV11-1 and J is TRBJ1-1; D might be TRBD1 (5 bases). CDR1 is SGHAT and CDR2 is FQDESV in the germline V gene (reference sequence). This CDR3 contains 16 residues. V lost 1 base to trimming and J lost 2 bases, with 14 bases between them. CDR3 region: CASSLGGGTINTEAFF. The CDR3 coding sequence is TGTGCCAGCAGCTTAGGCGGGGGAACCATTAACACTGAAGCTTTCTTT.

A few counts support this clone. The genes are TRBV30 and TRBJ1-1; TRBD1 aligns across 9 bases. Germline V gene data show CDR1 as GTSNPN and CDR2 as SVGIG (reference sequence). This CDR3 has 13 amino acids. J gave up 3 bases and V 5 bases, and 4 bases lay outside the gene matches. CDR3 residues: CAWSRTGDTEAFF. CDR3 nucleotides: TGTGCCTGGTCTCGGACAGGGGACACTGAAGCTTTCTTT. The full variable domain, in which reference TRBV30 and TRBJ1-1 provide the parts outside the CDR3, is SQTIHQWPATLVQPVGSPLSLECTVEGTSNPNLYWYRQAAGRGLQLLFYSVGIGQISSEVPQNLSASRPQDRQFILSSKKLLLSDSGFYLCAWSRTGDTEAFFGQGTRLTVV.

The V gene is TRBV9, the J gene TRBJ2-5; 14 bases agree with TRBD2. CDR3 length: 15 residues. In germline, CDR1 is SGDLS, CDR2 YYNGEE. V was pared by 6 bases and J by 4 bases, with 5 bases of the junction left unmatched. Written as DNA, the CDR3 is TGTGCCAGCACCCCAGGACTAGCGGGAGGAGAGACCCAGTACTTC. Translation: CASTPGLAGGETQYF.

The chain recombines TRBV7-2 with TRBJ2-7, with 10 nucleotides matching TRBD2. This CDR3 spans 16 amino acids. V lost 0 bases to trimming and J lost 1 base; unmatched junction nucleotides: 3. Germline V gives CDR1 SGHTA, CDR2 FQGNSA. The DNA for the CDR3 is TGTGCCAGCAGCTTAGCGCCTAGCGGGAGTTCCTACGAGCAGTACTTC. Its translation is CASSLAPSGSSYEQYF.